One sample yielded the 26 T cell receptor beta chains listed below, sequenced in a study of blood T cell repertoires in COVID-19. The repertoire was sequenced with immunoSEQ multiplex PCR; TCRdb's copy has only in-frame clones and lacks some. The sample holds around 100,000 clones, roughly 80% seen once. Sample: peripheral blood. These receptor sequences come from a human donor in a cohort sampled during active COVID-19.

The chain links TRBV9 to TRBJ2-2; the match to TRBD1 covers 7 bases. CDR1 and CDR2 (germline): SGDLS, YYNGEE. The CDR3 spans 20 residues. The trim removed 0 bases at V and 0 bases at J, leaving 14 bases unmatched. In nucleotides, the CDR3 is TGTGCCAGCAGCGTAGCGGGGTGGAAGGGCGGACAGGCGAACACCGGGGAGCTGTTTTTT. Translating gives CASSVAGWKGGQANTGELFF.

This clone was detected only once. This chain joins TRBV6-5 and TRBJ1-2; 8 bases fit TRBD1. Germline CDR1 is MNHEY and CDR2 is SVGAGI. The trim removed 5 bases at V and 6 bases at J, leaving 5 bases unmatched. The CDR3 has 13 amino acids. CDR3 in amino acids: CASSIQGVDGYTF. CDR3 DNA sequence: TGTGCCAGCAGTATACAGGGGGTAGATGGCTACACCTTC.

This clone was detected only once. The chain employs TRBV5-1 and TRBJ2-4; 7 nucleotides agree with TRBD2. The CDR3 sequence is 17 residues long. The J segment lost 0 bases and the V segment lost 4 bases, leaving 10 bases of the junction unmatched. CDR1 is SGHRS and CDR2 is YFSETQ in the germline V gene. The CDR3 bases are TGCGCCAGCAGCATGCGCGCGGGGGTTCTAGCCAAAAACATTCAGTACTTC. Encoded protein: CASSMRAGVLAKNIQYF.

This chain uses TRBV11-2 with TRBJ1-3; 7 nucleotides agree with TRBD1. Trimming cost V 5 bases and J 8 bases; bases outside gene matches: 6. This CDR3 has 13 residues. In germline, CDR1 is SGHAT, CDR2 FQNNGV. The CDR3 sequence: CASSPQGVDTIYF. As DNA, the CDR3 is TGTGCCAGCAGCCCGCAGGGGGTGGACACCATATATTTT.

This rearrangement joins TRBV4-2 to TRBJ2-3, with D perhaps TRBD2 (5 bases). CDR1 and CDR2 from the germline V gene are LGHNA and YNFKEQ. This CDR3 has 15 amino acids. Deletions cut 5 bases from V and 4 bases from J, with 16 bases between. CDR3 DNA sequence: TGTGCCAGCAGCAAAAGGAGCAGCGGCGCAGATACGCAGTATTTT. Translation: CASSKRSSGADTQYF.

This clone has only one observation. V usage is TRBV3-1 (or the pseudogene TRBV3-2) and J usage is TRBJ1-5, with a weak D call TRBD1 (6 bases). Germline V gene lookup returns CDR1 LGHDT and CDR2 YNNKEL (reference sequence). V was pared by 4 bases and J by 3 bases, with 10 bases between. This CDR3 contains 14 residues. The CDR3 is CASSPDRTNQPQHF. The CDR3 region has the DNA TGTGCCAGCAGCCCCGACAGGACCAATCAGCCCCAGCATTTT.

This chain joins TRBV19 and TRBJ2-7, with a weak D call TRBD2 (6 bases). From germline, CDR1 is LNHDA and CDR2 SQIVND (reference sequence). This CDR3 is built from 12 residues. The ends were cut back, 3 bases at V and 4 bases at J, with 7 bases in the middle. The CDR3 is CASSIGTYEQYF. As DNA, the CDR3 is TGTGCCAGTAGTATCGGGACTTACGAGCAGTACTTC.

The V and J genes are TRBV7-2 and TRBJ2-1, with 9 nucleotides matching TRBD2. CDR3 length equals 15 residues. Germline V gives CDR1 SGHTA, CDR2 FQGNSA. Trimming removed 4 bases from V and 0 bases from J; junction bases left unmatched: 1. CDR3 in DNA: TGTGCCAGCAGCTCGACTAGCGGCTCCTACAATGAGCAGTTCTTC. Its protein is CASSSTSGSYNEQFF.

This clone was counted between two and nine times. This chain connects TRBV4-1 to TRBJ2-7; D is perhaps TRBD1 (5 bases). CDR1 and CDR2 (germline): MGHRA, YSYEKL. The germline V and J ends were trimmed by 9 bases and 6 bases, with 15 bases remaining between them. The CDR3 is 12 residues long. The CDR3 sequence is CARGPQGLEQYF. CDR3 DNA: TGCGCCAGGGGCCCCCAGGGCCTCGAGCAGTACTTC.

The CDR3: CATSVASTDTQYF. Written as DNA, the CDR3 is TGTGCCACCAGCGTAGCTAGCACAGATACGCAGTATTTT. The chain carries TRBV15 and TRBJ2-3; no clear D. The CDR3 runs 13 residues. Looked up from germline, CDR1 is LNHNV and CDR2 is YYDKDF (reference sequence). The V and J ends lost 5 bases and 0 bases respectively, with 6 bases between them. Drawing the rest from reference TRBV15 and TRBJ2-3, the complete variable domain is DAMVIQNPRYQVTQFGKPVTLSCSQTLNHNVMYWYQQKSSQAPKLLFHYYDKDFNNEADTPDNFQSRRPNTSFCFLDIRSPGLGDTAMYLCATSVASTDTQYFGPGTRLTVL.

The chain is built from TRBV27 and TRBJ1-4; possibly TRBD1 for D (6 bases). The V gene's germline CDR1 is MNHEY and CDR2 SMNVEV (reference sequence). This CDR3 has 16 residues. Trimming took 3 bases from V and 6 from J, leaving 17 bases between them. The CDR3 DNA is TGTGCCAGCAGTTTCGCAGGGGTAAATGGTCATGAAAAACTGTTTTTT. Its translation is CASSFAGVNGHEKLFF.

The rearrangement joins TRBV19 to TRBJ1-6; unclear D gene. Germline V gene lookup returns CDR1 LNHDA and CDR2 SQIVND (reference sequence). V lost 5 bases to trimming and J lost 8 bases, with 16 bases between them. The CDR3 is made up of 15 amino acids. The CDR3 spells CASSFRLRADSPLHF. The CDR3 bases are TGTGCCAGTAGTTTCCGACTACGGGCCGATTCACCCCTCCACTTT.

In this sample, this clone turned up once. CDR3 bases: TGTGCCAGCAGTTCCCCGGGACATGTAGAAAAACTGTTTTTT. Protein product: CASSSPGHVEKLFF. This chain connects TRBV28 to TRBJ1-4, with D possibly matching TRBD1 (6 bases). Germline CDR1 MDHEN, CDR2 SYDVKM. Trimming left V 4 bases short and J 8 bases short, with 14 bases between. The CDR3 is made up of 14 amino acids.

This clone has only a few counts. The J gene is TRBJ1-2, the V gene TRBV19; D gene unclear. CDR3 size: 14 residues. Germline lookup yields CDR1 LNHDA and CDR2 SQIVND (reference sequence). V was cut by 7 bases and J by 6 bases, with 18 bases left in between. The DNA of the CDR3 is TGTGCCAGTATTCGGACTGGGGTTCGGAATGGCTACACCTTC. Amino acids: CASIRTGVRNGYTF.

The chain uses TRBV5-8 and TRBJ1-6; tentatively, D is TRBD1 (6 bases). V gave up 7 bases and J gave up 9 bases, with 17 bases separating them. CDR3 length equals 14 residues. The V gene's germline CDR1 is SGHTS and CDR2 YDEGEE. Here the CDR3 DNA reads TGTGCCAGCGGGAGGGGGACAATGCTTTCACCCCTCCACTTT. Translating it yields CASGRGTMLSPLHF.

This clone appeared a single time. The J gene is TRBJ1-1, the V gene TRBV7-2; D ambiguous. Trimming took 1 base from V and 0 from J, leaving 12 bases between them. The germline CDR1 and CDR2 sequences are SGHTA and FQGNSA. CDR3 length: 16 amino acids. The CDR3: CASSLEINIVNTEAFF. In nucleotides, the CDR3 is TGTGCCAGCAGCTTAGAAATAAATATAGTGAACACTGAAGCTTTCTTT.

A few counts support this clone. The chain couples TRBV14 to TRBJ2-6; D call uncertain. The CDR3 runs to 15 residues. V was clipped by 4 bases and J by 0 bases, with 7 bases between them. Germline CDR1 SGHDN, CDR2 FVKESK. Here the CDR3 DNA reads TGTGCCAGCAGCCGGGCCCACTCTGGGGCCAACGTCCTGACTTTC. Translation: CASSRAHSGANVLTF.

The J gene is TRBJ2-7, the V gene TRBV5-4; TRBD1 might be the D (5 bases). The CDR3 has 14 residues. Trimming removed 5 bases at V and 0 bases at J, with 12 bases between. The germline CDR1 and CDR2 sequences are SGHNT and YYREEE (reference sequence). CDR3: CASRPGYGSYEQYF. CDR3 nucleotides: TGTGCCAGCAGGCCAGGGTACGGCTCCTACGAGCAGTACTTC.

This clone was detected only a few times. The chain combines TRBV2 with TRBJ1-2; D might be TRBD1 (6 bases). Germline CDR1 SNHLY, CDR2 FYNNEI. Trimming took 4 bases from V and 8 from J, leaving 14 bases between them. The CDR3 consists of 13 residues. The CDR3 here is CASSGYREGGYTF. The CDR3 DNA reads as TGTGCCAGCAGTGGATACAGGGAGGGAGGCTACACCTTC.

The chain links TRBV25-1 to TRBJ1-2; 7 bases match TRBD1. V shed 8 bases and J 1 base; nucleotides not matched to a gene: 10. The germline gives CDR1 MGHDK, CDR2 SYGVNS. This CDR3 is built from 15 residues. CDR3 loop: CASRDSAFGNYGYTF. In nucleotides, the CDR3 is TGTGCCAGCCGGGACAGCGCGTTTGGTAACTATGGCTACACCTTC.

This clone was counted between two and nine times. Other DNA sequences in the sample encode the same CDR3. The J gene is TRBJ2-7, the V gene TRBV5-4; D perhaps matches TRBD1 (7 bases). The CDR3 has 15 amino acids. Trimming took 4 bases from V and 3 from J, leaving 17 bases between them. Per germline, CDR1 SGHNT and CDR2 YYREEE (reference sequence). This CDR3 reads CASSPGQGGLYEQYF. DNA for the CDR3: TGTGCCAGCAGCCCTGGTCAGGGGGGACTCTACGAGCAGTACTTC. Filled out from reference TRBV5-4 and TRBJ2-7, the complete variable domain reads ETGVTQSPTHLIKTRGQQVTLRCSSQSGHNTVSWYQQALGQGPQFIFQYYREEENGRGNFPPRFSGLQFPNYSSELNVNALELDDSALYLCASSPGQGGLYEQYFGPGTRLTVT.

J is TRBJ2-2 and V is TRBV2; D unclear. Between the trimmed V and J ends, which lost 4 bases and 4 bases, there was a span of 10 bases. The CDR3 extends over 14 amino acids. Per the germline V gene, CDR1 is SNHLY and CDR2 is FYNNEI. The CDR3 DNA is TGTGCCAGCAGTGCTACGGGTGTCACCGGGGAGCTGTTTTTT. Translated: CASSATGVTGELFF.

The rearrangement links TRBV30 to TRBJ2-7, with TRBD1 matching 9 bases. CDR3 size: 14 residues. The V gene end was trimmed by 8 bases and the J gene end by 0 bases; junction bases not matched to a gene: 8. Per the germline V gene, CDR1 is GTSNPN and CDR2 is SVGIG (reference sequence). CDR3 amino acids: CAGRGTGSSYEQYF. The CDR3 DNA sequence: TGTGCCGGAAGGGGGACAGGGTCCTCCTACGAGCAGTACTTC. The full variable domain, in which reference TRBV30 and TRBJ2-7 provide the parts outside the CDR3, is SQTIHQWPATLVQPVGSPLSLECTVEGTSNPNLYWYRQAAGRGLQLLFYSVGIGQISSEVPQNLSASRPQDRQFILSSKKLLLSDSGFYLCAGRGTGSSYEQYFGPGTRLTVT.

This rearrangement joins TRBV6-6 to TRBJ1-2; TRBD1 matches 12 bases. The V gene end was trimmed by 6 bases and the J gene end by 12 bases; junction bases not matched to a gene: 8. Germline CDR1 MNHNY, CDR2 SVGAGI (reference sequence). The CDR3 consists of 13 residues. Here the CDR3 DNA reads TGTGCCAGCAGCCCCGGGACAGGGGGCGCACACACCTTC. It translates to CASSPGTGGAHTF.

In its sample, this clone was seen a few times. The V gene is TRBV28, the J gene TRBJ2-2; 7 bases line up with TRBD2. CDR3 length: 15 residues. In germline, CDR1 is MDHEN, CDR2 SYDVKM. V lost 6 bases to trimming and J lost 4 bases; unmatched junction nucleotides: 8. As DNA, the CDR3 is TGTGCCAGCAGCCCCCCGGGAGGCGGCACCGGGGAGCTGTTTTTT. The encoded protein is CASSPPGGGTGELFF.

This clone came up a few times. CDR3 in amino acids: CASSQVHGGEQFF. The DNA of the CDR3 is TGCGCCAGCAGCCAGGTTCACGGGGGTGAGCAGTTCTTC. V is TRBV4-1 and J is TRBJ2-1; D possibly corresponds to TRBD2 (6 bases). The V gene lost 3 bases and the J gene lost 9 bases, with 12 bases spanning the gap. Germline loops: CDR1 MGHRA, CDR2 YSYEKL. CDR3 length equals 13 residues.